The rows below give T cell receptor beta chains drawn from one sample of a study of blood T cell repertoires in COVID-19. This table comes from immunoSEQ multiplex PCR, and its TCRdb copy is limited to in-frame clones, with some not included. The sample holds 50,000 or so clones, 75% to 90% seen once. The sequencing sample was made of peripheral blood. These TCRs come from an older man with acute or convalescent COVID-19. Each CDR3 is given with its conserved first and last residue. Fields, in order: D gene, V gene, CDR3 protein. The D gene is left open where the match is weak.

D: -; V: TRBV9; CDR3: CASSGQNYGYTF
D: TRBD2; V: TRBV7-3; CDR3: CASSSGGADQETQYF
D: TRBD1; V: TRBV27; CDR3: CASSPTGYYEQYF
D: TRBD1; V: TRBV15; CDR3: CATSRVVTGGSYGYTF
D: -; V: TRBV2; CDR3: CASNGGSSYNEQFF
D: -; V: TRBV3-1/TRBV3-2; CDR3: CASSLRENIQYF
D: TRBD2; V: TRBV4-2; CDR3: CASSSHSGSSYNEQFF
D: TRBD1; V: TRBV2; CDR3: CASGTGKGSYNSPLHF
D: -; V: TRBV16; CDR3: CASSLVGTGNSNQPQHF
D: TRBD2; V: TRBV10-2; CDR3: CATLGTSGGAEQFF
D: -; V: TRBV19; CDR3: CASSIGGGGPNQPQHF
D: -; V: TRBV4-1; CDR3: CASSQEDRQNYEQYF
D: -; V: TRBV28; CDR3: CASRNTGTAGQPQHF
D: TRBD1; V: TRBV2; CDR3: CASRSQQGTYGYTF